The TCR beta chain under discussion was sequenced for a study of T cell responses to AZD1222 COVID-19 vaccine. The study, taken as a whole, reports: Clonal diversity was possibly underestimated; the donors were predominantly white British and more often female. After two AZD1222 doses, spike-specific TCR breadth and depth rose versus day 0. The study found vaccine-associated CD4 TCRs spanning spike, dominant at 160-218 and 743-854. Of spike-specific TCRs, nearly half reportedly target regions left unmutated in variants.

V lost 5 bases to trimming and J lost 3 bases, with 10 bases between them. This CDR3 is 13 amino acids long. The germline V gene has CDR1 LGHDT and CDR2 YNNKEL (reference sequence). Comments on this clone: What it binds is unknown.

Sequencing used immunoSEQ multiplex PCR; TCRdb keeps in-frame clones, though not all of them. Here the sample spans approximately 120,000 clones, 80% to 90% being singletons. This receptor was identified in an adult in good health. The sample in question was peripheral blood, obtained on day 0 of AZD1222 vaccination. The rearrangement uses TRBV3-1 (or the pseudogene TRBV3-2) and TRBJ1-1; D is perhaps TRBD1 (6 bases). The chain's CDR3 is CASSSQGYTEAFF. In nucleotides, the CDR3 is TGTGCCAGCAGCTCACAGGGCTACACTGAAGCTTTCTTT.